The next 30 T cell receptor beta chains were all read from a single sample in a study of blood T cell repertoires in COVID-19. Sequencing was performed with immunoSEQ multiplex PCR; in TCRdb, only in-frame clones are kept and a portion is missing. Of hundreds of thousands of clones listed, about 86% are singletons. The sample taken for sequencing was peripheral blood. Source of these receptors: a woman under 40 who had recovered from COVID-19.

This chain connects TRBV10-3 to TRBJ2-1; 8 bases agree with TRBD1. The CDR3 consists of 13 residues. Germline CDR1 ENHRY, CDR2 SYGVKD. After removal of 10 bases from V and 8 bases from J, the junction contained 10 bases not matched to a gene. CDR3 region: CATTTGDSHEQFF. The CDR3 DNA reads TGTGCCACCACGACAGGGGACAGCCATGAGCAGTTCTTC.

This chain links TRBV5-1 with TRBJ1-2; 8 nucleotides agree with TRBD1. With V trimmed by 4 bases and J by 6 bases, 8 bases remained unmatched. The germline CDR1 and CDR2 sequences are SGHRS and YFSETQ. The CDR3 has 14 amino acids. Here the CDR3 DNA reads TGCGCCAGCAGCATCGGACAGGGCGAGGATGGCTACACCTTC. It encodes CASSIGQGEDGYTF.

The V and J genes are TRBV6-5 and TRBJ2-5; TRBD2 is a possible D gene (6 bases). The V end lost 4 bases, the J end lost 5 bases, and 17 bases lay between the germline ends. The CDR3 length is 15 residues. The germline CDR1 and CDR2 sequences are MNHEY and SVGAGI. The DNA for the CDR3 is TGTGCCAGCAGTTCCCCCCCCGGGGGAGCCGAGACCCAGTACTTC. Residues: CASSSPPGGAETQYF.

V and J are TRBV6-5 and TRBJ1-6; D is unresolved. CDR3 length: 14 residues. In germline, CDR1 is MNHEY, CDR2 SVGAGI. V was trimmed by 11 bases and J by 2 bases, leaving 13 bases between them. The chain's CDR3 is CALSTGAYNSPLHF. The DNA for the CDR3 is TGTGCCTTATCGACCGGGGCCTATAATTCACCCCTCCACTTT.

This chain links TRBV4-3 with TRBJ1-4; 9 bases agree with TRBD1. The CDR3 is made up of 16 amino acids. Germline lookup yields CDR1 LGHNA and CDR2 YSLEER. V was clipped by 1 base and J by 8 bases; unmatched bases: 8. The CDR3 nucleotides are TGCGCCAGCAGCCAAGGAGAGGACAGGGGAAGCGAAAAACTGTTTTTT. Translated: CASSQGEDRGSEKLFF.

The rearrangement joins TRBV3-1 (or the pseudogene TRBV3-2) to TRBJ2-3, with 11 bases fitting TRBD2. The germline gives CDR1 LGHDT, CDR2 YNNKEL (reference sequence). The length of the CDR3 is 15 residues. J was trimmed by 3 bases and V by 5 bases; bases with no gene match: 4. CDR3 nucleotide sequence: TGTGCCAGCAGCTTCGGGACTAGCGGAACAGATACGCAGTATTTT. This gives the protein CASSFGTSGTDTQYF.

The chain employs TRBV30 and TRBJ1-2; TRBD1 matches at 7 bases. The CDR3 spans 16 residues. The J segment lost 2 bases and the V segment lost 2 bases, leaving 11 bases of the junction unmatched. CDR1 is GTSNPN, CDR2 SVGIG, per germline (reference sequence). CDR3 in amino acids: CAWSPRGRGQNYGYTF. The CDR3 bases are TGTGCCTGGAGTCCACGGGGGCGGGGACAGAACTATGGCTACACCTTC.

DNA of the CDR3: TGTGCCAGCAGTTTAATTTTAAATCAGCCCCAGCATTTT. Translation: CASSLILNQPQHF. This chain connects TRBV12-3 or TRBV12-4 to TRBJ1-5; no clear D gene. This CDR3 comprises 13 residues. The V gene lost 2 bases and the J gene lost 4 bases, with 6 bases spanning the gap.

V usage is TRBV30 and J usage is TRBJ2-7; 7 positions match TRBD1. This CDR3 is 14 amino acids long. Trimming took 0 bases from V and 3 from J; bases not matched to a gene: 5. In germline, CDR1 is GTSNPN, CDR2 SVGIG (reference sequence). This chain's CDR3 is CAWSVGGWGYEQYF. The CDR3 nucleotides are TGTGCCTGGAGTGTAGGGGGCTGGGGCTACGAGCAGTACTTC. The complete variable domain, with remaining parts taken from reference TRBV30 and TRBJ2-7, reads SQTIHQWPATLVQPVGSPLSLECTVEGTSNPNLYWYRQAAGRGLQLLFYSVGIGQISSEVPQNLSASRPQDRQFILSSKKLLLSDSGFYLCAWSVGGWGYEQYFGPGTRLTVT.

The chain couples TRBV7-9 to TRBJ2-1; 10 bases align to TRBD2. Looked up from germline, CDR1 is SEHNR and CDR2 is FQNEAQ (reference sequence). J lost 9 bases, V lost 3 bases, and 2 bases had no gene match. The CDR3 has 13 amino acids. CDR3: CASSLSGGVEQFF. The CDR3 nucleotides read TGTGCCAGCAGCTTGAGCGGGGGGGTTGAGCAGTTCTTC.

The CDR3 here is CASSKADQGTNTQYF. CDR3 coding DNA: TGTGCCAGCAGCAAAGCAGATCAGGGGACGAATACGCAGTATTTT. This rearrangement joins TRBV21-1 to TRBJ2-3; the table gives TRBD1 as D, unverified against the DNA. TRBV21-1 is a pseudogene segment. This CDR3 contains 15 residues.

The chain is built from TRBV7-9 and TRBJ2-2; D call uncertain. The CDR3 is 12 amino acids. Germline V gene data show CDR1 as SEHNR and CDR2 as FQNEAQ (reference sequence). The V end was cut by 3 bases, the J end by 6 bases, with 5 bases between. As DNA, the CDR3 is TGTGCCAGCAGCTTGGAGCCCGGGGAGCTGTTTTTT. As protein: CASSLEPGELFF.

This clone was seen only a few times. This rearrangement joins TRBV3-1 (or the pseudogene TRBV3-2) to TRBJ1-2; D gene ambiguous. This CDR3 spans 16 amino acids. Trimming cost V 0 bases and J 2 bases, with 13 bases left between them. Germline V gene sequence: CDR1 LGHDT, CDR2 YNNKEL (reference sequence). CDR3 sequence reads: CASSQEWAQSNYGYTF. Here the CDR3 DNA reads TGTGCCAGCAGCCAAGAGTGGGCTCAGTCCAACTATGGCTACACCTTC.

The chain carries TRBV5-6 and TRBJ2-3; possibly TRBD1 for D (6 bases). CDR1 and CDR2 from the germline V gene are SGHDT and YYEEEE. V gave up 3 bases and J gave up 2 bases, with 10 bases separating them. This CDR3 has 14 amino acids. In nucleotides, the CDR3 is TGTGCCAGCAGCTCCGACAGGCTCACAGATACGCAGTATTTT. This codes for CASSSDRLTDTQYF.

The rearrangement links TRBV7-9 to TRBJ1-5; TRBD1 matches at 7 bases. Trimming removed 5 bases from V and 9 bases from J; junction bases left unmatched: 10. This CDR3 has 14 amino acids. Germline values: CDR1 SEHNR, CDR2 FQNEAQ (reference sequence). This chain's CDR3 is CASSPWDRVGPQHF. DNA for the CDR3: TGTGCCAGCAGCCCCTGGGACAGAGTAGGGCCCCAGCATTTT.

This chain joins TRBV19 and TRBJ2-7, with D possibly matching TRBD2 (5 bases). CDR1 and CDR2 (germline): LNHDA, SQIVND (reference sequence). This CDR3 has 14 amino acids. The V end was cut by 3 bases, the J end by 0 bases, with 9 bases between. As DNA, the CDR3 is TGTGCCAGTAGTATTTTCGAGGGCTCCTACGAGCAGTACTTC. It is translated as CASSIFEGSYEQYF.

The V gene is TRBV9, the J gene TRBJ2-7; 7 positions match TRBD2. The CDR3 sequence is 15 residues long. The germline V gene has CDR1 SGDLS and CDR2 YYNGEE. J lost 4 bases, V lost 0 bases, and 7 bases had no gene match. The CDR3 bases are TGTGCCAGCAGCGTAGACTCTAGCGGCCTATACGAGCAGTACTTC. Its translation is CASSVDSSGLYEQYF.

The CDR3 sequence is CAWTAGAGGRADTQYF. The CDR3 bases are TGTGCCTGGACCGCGGGAGCGGGGGGGCGAGCAGATACGCAGTATTTT. The chain joins TRBV30 to TRBJ2-3; 10 bases match TRBD2. The J segment lost 4 bases and the V segment lost 4 bases, leaving 11 bases of the junction unmatched. Germline V CDR1 and CDR2: GTSNPN, SVGIG (reference sequence). The CDR3 contains 16 residues.

The V gene is TRBV9, the J gene TRBJ2-5, with no clear D. Germline assignment: CDR1 SGDLS and CDR2 YYNGEE. Trimming pared 3 bases from V and 7 bases from J, leaving 13 bases between. The CDR3 consists of 13 residues. The CDR3, as DNA: TGTGCCAGCAGCGCCGAGCTGGTCGGGACCCAGTACTTC. Protein: CASSAELVGTQYF.

V and J are TRBV19 and TRBJ2-7; D call uncertain. This CDR3 spans 13 amino acids. CDR1 and CDR2 from the germline V gene are LNHDA and SQIVND (reference sequence). Trimming stripped 5 bases from V and 3 bases from J, with 11 bases between. The CDR3 protein is CASSGYTSYEQYF. CDR3 nucleotides: TGTGCCAGTAGTGGTTACACCAGCTACGAGCAGTACTTC.

This chain connects TRBV11-2 to TRBJ2-7, with a tentative D call TRBD2 (6 bases). V shed 3 bases and J shed 12 bases, with 18 bases lying between them. Germline loops: CDR1 SGHAT, CDR2 FQNNGV. The CDR3 is 13 residues long. Here the CDR3 reads CASSFSPGGDGYF. The DNA of the CDR3 is TGTGCCAGCAGCTTCTCACCCGGAGGGGATGGGTACTTC.

The chain couples TRBV28 to TRBJ2-7; 10 bases align to TRBD2. This CDR3 has 15 amino acids. CDR1 and CDR2 (germline): MDHEN, SYDVKM. Trimming at V came to 1 base and at J to 7 bases, leaving 7 bases not matched to a gene. The CDR3 DNA is TGTGCCAGCAGTTTATCTAGCGGGAGATTTTCAGAGCAGTACTTC. It is translated as CASSLSSGRFSEQYF.

This clone was recorded only once. CDR3 region: CASSSRTGHNSPLHF. The CDR3 DNA is TGTGCCAGCAGTTCGAGGACAGGGCATAATTCACCCCTCCACTTT. The J gene is TRBJ1-6, the V gene TRBV7-2; 8 nucleotides align to TRBD1. Germline CDR1 SGHTA, CDR2 FQGNSA. Unmatched junction bases numbered 6, after V lost 6 bases and J lost 5 bases. This CDR3 spans 15 amino acids. Together with reference TRBV7-2 and TRBJ1-6, the CDR3 gives the full variable domain: GAGVSQSPSNKVTEKGKDVELRCDPISGHTALYWYRQSLGQGLEFLIYFQGNSAPDKSGLPSDRFSAERTGGSVSTLTIQRTQQEDSAVYLCASSSRTGHNSPLHFGNGTRLTVT.

The chain has TRBV4-1 and TRBJ1-2; 9 positions match TRBD1. CDR1 is MGHRA and CDR2 is YSYEKL in the germline V gene. J was trimmed by 1 base and V by 3 bases; bases with no gene match: 0. The CDR3 is made up of 14 amino acids. The CDR3 loop is CASSQTGGNYGYTF. The CDR3 DNA follows: TGCGCCAGCAGCCAGACAGGGGGTAACTATGGCTACACCTTC.

V and J are TRBV19 and TRBJ1-1; D unresolved. Germline V CDR1 and CDR2: LNHDA, SQIVND (reference sequence). The length of the CDR3 is 13 residues. Trimming removed 8 bases at V and 4 bases at J, with 14 bases between. This CDR3 is CASRARAGTEAFF. The CDR3 region has the DNA TGTGCCAGTCGAGCCCGAGCGGGCACTGAAGCTTTCTTT.

This clone was detected a few times. The chain recombines TRBV18 with TRBJ2-3; 7 bases line up with TRBD1. V shed 4 bases, J shed 2 bases, and the junction held 9 bases outside the gene matches. This CDR3 is 16 amino acids long. CDR1 is KGHSH and CDR2 is LQKENI in the germline V gene. This CDR3 reads CASSRRDSESTDTQYF. The CDR3 DNA reads TGTGCCAGCTCACGTAGGGACAGTGAGTCCACAGATACGCAGTATTTT.

J is TRBJ1-1 and V is TRBV24-1, with 7 bases fitting TRBD1. The CDR3 sequence is 14 residues long. V lost 2 bases to trimming and J lost 4 bases; unmatched junction nucleotides: 3. The V gene's germline CDR1 is KGHDR and CDR2 SFDVKD. In DNA form, the CDR3 reads TGTGCCACCAGTGATTCCAGGGGGAGCACTGAAGCTTTCTTT. Translated, it gives CATSDSRGSTEAFF.

The table lists this clone with many counts. The CDR3 reads CASSQVSGSGTDTQYF. DNA for the CDR3: TGTGCCAGCAGCCAAGTTAGCGGCAGCGGCACAGATACGCAGTATTTT. V and J are TRBV4-2 and TRBJ2-3; D possibly corresponds to TRBD2 (6 bases). The germline gives CDR1 LGHNA, CDR2 YNFKEQ. CDR3 length: 16 residues. V was cut by 1 base and J by 1 base, with 12 bases left in between.

The rearrangement links TRBV3-1 (or the pseudogene TRBV3-2) to TRBJ1-1; 7 bases match TRBD1. Per the germline V gene, CDR1 is LGHDT and CDR2 is YNNKEL (reference sequence). CDR3 size: 14 residues. V shed 4 bases, J shed 4 bases, and the junction held 6 bases outside the gene matches. In DNA form, the CDR3 reads TGTGCCAGCAGCCCAGGGGCAGGGGGCACTGAAGCTTTCTTT. Translating gives CASSPGAGGTEAFF.

The chain recombines TRBV4-2 with TRBJ1-1; D possibly corresponds to TRBD1 (5 bases). Germline values: CDR1 LGHNA, CDR2 YNFKEQ. V lost 1 base to trimming and J lost 3 bases, with 9 bases between them. The CDR3 is 14 amino acids. The CDR3 here is CASSQGQTYTEAFF. CDR3 bases: TGTGCCAGCAGCCAAGGACAGACTTACACTGAAGCTTTCTTT.